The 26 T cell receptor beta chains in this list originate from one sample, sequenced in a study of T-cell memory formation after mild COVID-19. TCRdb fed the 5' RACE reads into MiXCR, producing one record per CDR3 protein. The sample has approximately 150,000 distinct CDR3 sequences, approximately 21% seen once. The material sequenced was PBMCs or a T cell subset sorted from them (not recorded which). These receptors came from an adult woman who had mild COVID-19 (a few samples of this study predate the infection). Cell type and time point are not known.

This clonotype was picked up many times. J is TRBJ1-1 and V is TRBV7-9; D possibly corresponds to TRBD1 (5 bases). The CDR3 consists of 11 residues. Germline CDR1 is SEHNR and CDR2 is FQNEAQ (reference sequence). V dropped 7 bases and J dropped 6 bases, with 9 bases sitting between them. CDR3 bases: TGTGCCAGCACTCAGACAGCTGAAGCTTTCTTT. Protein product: CASTQTAEAFF. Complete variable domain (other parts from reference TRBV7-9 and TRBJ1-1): DTGVSQNPRHKITKRGQNVTFRCDPISEHNRLYWYRQTLGQGPEFLTYFQNEAQLEKSRLLSDRFSAERPKGSFSTLEIQRTEQGDSAMYLCASTQTAEAFFGQGTRLTVV.

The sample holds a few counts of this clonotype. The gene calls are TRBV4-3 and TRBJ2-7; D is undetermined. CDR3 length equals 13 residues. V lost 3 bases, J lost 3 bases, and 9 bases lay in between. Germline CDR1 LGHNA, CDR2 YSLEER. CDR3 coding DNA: TGCGCCAGCAGCCAGGCCAGAGACTACGAGCAGTACTTC. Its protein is CASSQARDYEQYF.

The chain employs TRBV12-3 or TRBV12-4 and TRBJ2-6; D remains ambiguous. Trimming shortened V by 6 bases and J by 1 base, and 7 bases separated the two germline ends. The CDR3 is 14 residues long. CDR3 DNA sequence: TGTGCCAGCAGGGCTTCGTCTGGGGCCAACGTCCTGACTTTC. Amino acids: CASRASSGANVLTF.

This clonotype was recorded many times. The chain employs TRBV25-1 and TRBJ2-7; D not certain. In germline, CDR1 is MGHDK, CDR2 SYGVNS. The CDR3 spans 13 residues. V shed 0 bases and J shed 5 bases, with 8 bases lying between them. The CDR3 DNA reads TGTGCCAGCAGTGAATATGTGGGGAACGAGCAGTACTTC. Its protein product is CASSEYVGNEQYF.

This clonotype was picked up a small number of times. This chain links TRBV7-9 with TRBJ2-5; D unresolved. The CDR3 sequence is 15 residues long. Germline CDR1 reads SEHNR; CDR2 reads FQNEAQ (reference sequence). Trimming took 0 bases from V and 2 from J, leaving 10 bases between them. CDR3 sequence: CASSLAPAWQETQYF. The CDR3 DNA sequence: TGTGCCAGCAGCTTAGCGCCGGCGTGGCAAGAGACCCAGTACTTC.

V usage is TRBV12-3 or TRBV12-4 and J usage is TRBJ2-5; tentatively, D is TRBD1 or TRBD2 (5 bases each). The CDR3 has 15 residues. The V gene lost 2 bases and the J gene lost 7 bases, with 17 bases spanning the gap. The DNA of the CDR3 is TGTGCCAGCAGTTTAACGGGGACCCCAAGGCGGACCCAGTACTTC. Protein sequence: CASSLTGTPRRTQYF.

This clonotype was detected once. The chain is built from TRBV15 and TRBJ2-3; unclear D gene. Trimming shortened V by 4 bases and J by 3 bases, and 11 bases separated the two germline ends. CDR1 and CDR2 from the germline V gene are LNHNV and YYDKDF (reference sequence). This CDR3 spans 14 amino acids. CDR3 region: CATSKRDWTDTQYF. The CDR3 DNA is TGTGCCACCAGCAAAAGAGACTGGACAGATACGCAGTATTTT.

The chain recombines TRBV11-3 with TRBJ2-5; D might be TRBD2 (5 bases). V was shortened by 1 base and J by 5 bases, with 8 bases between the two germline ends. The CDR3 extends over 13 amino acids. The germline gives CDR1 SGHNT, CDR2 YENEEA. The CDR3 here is CASSLGELETQYF. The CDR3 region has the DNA TGTGCCAGCAGCTTAGGGGAGTTGGAGACCCAGTACTTC.

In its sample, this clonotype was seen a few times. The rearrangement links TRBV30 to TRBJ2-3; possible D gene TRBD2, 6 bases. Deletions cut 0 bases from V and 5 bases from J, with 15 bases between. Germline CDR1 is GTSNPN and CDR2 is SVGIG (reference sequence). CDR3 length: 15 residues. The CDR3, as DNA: TGTGCCTGGAGTGTCACCACTACCGGGGGAGATACGCAGTATTTT. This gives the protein CAWSVTTTGGDTQYF.

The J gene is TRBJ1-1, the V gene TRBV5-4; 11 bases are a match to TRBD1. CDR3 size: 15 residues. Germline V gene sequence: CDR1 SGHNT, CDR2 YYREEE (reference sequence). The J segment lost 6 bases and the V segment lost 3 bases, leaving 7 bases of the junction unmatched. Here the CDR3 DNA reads TGTGCCAGCAGCTCCCGGACAGGGGGCCGGTCTGAAGCTTTCTTT. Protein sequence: CASSSRTGGRSEAFF.

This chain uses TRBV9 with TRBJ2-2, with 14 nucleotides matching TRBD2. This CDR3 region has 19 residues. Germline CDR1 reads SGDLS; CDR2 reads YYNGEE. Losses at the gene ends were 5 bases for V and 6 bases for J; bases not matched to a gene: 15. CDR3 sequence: CASSGTSGSFPGRAGELFF. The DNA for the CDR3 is TGTGCCAGCAGTGGGACTAGCGGGAGTTTTCCCGGGAGGGCCGGGGAGCTGTTTTTT.

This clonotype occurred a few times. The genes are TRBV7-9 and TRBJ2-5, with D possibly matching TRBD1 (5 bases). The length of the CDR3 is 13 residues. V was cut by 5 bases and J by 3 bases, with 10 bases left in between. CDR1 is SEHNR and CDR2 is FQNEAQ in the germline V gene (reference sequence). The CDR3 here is CASSKQGKETQYF. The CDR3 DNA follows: TGTGCCAGCAGCAAGCAGGGAAAAGAGACCCAGTACTTC.

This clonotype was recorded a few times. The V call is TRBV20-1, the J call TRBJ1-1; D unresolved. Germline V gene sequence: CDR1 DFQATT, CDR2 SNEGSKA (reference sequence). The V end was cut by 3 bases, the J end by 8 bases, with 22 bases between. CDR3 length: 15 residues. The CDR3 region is CSARKDRRQDGEAFF. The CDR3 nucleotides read TGCAGTGCTAGGAAGGACCGCCGGCAGGACGGAGAAGCTTTCTTT.

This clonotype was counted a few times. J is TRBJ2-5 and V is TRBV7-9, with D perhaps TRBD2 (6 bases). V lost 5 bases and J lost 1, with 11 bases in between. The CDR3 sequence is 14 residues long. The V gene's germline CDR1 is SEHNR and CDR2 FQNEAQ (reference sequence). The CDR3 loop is CASSPREIQETQYF. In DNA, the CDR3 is TGTGCCAGCAGCCCCCGGGAGATCCAAGAGACCCAGTACTTC.

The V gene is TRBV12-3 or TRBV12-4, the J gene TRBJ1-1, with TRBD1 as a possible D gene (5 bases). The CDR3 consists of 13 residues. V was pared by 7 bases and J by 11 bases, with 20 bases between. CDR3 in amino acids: CASTRGQPIVAFF. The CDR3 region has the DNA TGTGCCAGCACCCGGGGCCAGCCAATTGTGGCTTTCTTT.

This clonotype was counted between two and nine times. CDR3 DNA: TGCAGTGCTAGCAGTGGAAATCAGCCCCAGCATTTT. Its translation: CSASSGNQPQHF. The rearrangement uses TRBV20-1 and TRBJ1-5, with D hard to call. This CDR3 contains 12 residues. V was clipped by 3 bases and J by 4 bases, with 7 bases between them. Germline V gene data show CDR1 as DFQATT and CDR2 as SNEGSKA (reference sequence).

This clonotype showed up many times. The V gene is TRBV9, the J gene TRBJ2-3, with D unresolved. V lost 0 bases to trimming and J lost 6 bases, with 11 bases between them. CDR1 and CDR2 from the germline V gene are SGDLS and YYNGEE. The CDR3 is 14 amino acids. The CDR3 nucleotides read TGTGCCAGCAGCGTAGGGACCATCGGGGATACGCAGTATTTT. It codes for CASSVGTIGDTQYF. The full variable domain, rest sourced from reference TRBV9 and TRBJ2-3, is DSGVTQTPKHLITATGQRVTLRCSPRSGDLSVYWYQQSLDQGLQFLIQYYNGEERAKGNILERFSAQQFPDLHSELNLSSLELGDSALYFCASSVGTIGDTQYFGPGTRLTVL.

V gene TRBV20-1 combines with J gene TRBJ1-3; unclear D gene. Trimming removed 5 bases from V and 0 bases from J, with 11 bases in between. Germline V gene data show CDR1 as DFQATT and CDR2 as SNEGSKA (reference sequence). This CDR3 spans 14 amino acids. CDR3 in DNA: TGCAGTGCTCCCCAATTTAGCTCTGGAAACACCATATATTTT. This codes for CSAPQFSSGNTIYF.

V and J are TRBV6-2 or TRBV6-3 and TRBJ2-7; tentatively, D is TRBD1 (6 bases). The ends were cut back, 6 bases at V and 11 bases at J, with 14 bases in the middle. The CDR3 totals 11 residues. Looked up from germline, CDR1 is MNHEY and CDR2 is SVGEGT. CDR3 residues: CASSPGQSKYF. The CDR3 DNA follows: TGTGCCAGCAGCCCCGGACAGTCCAAGTACTTC.

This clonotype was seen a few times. CDR3 coding DNA: TGTGCCAGCAGACAGACAGGGGCTAACACTGAAGCTTTCTTT. This sequence encodes CASRQTGANTEAFF. The rearrangement joins TRBV2 to TRBJ1-1; the match to TRBD1 covers 8 bases. From germline, CDR1 is SNHLY and CDR2 FYNNEI. This CDR3 is 14 amino acids long. V lost 6 bases and J lost 2; bases outside the gene matches: 5.

Here the CDR3 reads CASGVAGGPYEQFF. DNA of the CDR3: TGTGCCAGCGGCGTAGCGGGGGGGCCCTATGAGCAGTTCTTC. The rearrangement joins TRBV7-2 to TRBJ2-1; 11 positions agree with TRBD2. The CDR3 extends over 14 amino acids. J lost 8 bases, V lost 8 bases, and 8 bases had no gene match. CDR1 SGHTA and CDR2 FQGNSA come from the germline V gene.

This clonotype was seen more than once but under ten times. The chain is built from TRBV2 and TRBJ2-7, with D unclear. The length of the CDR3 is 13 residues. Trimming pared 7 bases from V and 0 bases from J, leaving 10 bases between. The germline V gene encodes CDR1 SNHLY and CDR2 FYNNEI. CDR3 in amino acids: CASTSGNSYEQYF. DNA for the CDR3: TGTGCCAGCACCTCAGGTAACTCCTACGAGCAGTACTTC. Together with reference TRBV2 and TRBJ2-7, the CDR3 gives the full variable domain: EPEVTQTPSHQVTQMGQEVILRCVPISNHLYFYWYRQILGQKVEFLVSFYNNEISEKSEIFDDQFSVERPDGSNFTLKIRSTKLEDSAMYFCASTSGNSYEQYFGPGTRLTVT.

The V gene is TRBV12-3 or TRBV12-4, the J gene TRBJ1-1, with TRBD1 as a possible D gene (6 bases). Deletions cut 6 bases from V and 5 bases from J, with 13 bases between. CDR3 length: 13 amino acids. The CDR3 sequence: CASSPRTETEAFF. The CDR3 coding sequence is TGTGCCAGCAGCCCCCGGACAGAAACTGAAGCTTTCTTT.

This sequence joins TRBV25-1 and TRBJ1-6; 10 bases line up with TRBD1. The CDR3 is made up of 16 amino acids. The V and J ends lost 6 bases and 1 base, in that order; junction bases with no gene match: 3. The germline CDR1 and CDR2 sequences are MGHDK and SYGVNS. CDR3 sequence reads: CASRDRGESYNSPLHF. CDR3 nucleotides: TGTGCCAGCAGGGACAGGGGGGAGTCCTATAATTCACCCCTCCACTTT.

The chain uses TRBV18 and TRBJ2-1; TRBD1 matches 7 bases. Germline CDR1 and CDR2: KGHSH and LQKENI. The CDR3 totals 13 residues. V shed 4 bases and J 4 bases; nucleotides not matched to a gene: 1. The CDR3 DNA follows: TGTGCCAGCTCACGACAGGGATACAATGAGCAGTTCTTC. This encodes CASSRQGYNEQFF.

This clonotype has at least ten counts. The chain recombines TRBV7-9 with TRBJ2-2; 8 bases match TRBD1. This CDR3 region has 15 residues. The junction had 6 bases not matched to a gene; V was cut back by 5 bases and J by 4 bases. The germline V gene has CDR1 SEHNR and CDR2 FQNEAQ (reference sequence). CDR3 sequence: CASSQGQGPTGELFF. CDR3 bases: TGTGCCAGCAGCCAAGGACAGGGACCCACCGGGGAGCTGTTTTTT.